This T cell receptor beta chain was captured by sequencing in a study of blood T cells in healthy people across ages. This clonotype was seen only a few times. Combining a sample-barcoded 5' primer with a J-beta primer mix, a second PCR ran for roughly 7 to 12 cycles. TCRdb passed the 5' RACE reads through MiXCR, listing each CDR3 protein once. This sample has 1.5 million to 2 million distinct CDR3 sequences, with about 50% found just once. Trimming stripped 4 bases from V and 0 bases from J, with 19 bases between. The CDR3 runs to 17 residues. Germline values: CDR1 DFQATT, CDR2 SNEGSKA (reference sequence).

The TCR comes from a woman between 40 and 50 years old in good health. Sequencing was done on a sample of blood. The rearrangement links TRBV20-1 to TRBJ2-1; D perhaps matches TRBD2 (6 bases). The CDR3 bases are TGCAGTGCTACCGCCTACGGGGGAAGTAGCTCCTACAATGAGCAGTTCTTC. It encodes CSATAYGGSSSYNEQFF.